This record covers a single T cell receptor (beta chain). V lost 0 bases and J 2 bases, leaving 6 bases between the germline ends. CDR3 length: 14 residues. The V gene's germline CDR1 is SGDLS and CDR2 YYNGEE. Autoimmune disease history or systemic immunosuppression led to patients being barred. Data came from immunoSEQ multiplex PCR; TCRdb stores just in-frame clones and leaves some out. Of about 46,000 clones in the sample, 88% were seen once. This specimen comes from a study of OX40 agonist ivuxolimab in advanced cancers. Study in general: Patients were treated with intravenous ivuxolimab, dosed at 0.01 to 10 mg/kg and infused every 2 weeks. Under the entry rules, prior anti-PD-1, anti-PD-L1 or anti-CTLA-4 therapy was allowed, and more than 35% had some.

This clonotype was sampled from an adult with an advanced solid tumor such as melanoma, head and neck, liver or kidney cancer. V usage is TRBV9 and J usage is TRBJ1-3; D unclear. Sample: CD4+ or CD8+ T cells sorted from blood, taken in a trial of the OX40 agonist ivuxolimab. DNA of the CDR3: TGTGCCAGCAGCGTAGGTCAGCCTGGAAACACCATATATTTT. This gives the protein CASSVGQPGNTIYF.